This T cell receptor (beta chain) derives from a study of cytomegalovirus exposure and HLA in healthy donors. The CDR3 consists of 15 residues. The germline V gene has CDR1 SGHRS and CDR2 YFSETQ. The PCR had 60 Vbeta and 13 Jbeta primers. TCRdb keeps only in-frame clones here, not all; method: immunoSEQ multiplex PCR. This table holds 150,000 to 200,000 clones, approximately 80% found once. About this clone itself: At one boundary the junction diverges from the germline segment, which might be a read error.

The sample taken for sequencing was PBMCs. This chain connects TRBV5-1 to TRBJ2-7; D is undetermined. The receptor comes from a man aged 25-40 years in good health and CMV-seropositive. The CDR3 bases are TGCGCCAGCAGCTTGGTGGCAGGTATCTCCTACAAGCAGTACTTC. Translated, it gives CASSLVAGISYKQYF.